The rows below give T cell receptor beta chains drawn from one sample of a study of graft-versus-host responses after intestinal transplantation. The table came from immunoSEQ multiplex PCR; TCRdb's copy has only in-frame clones and leaves some out. The table includes approximately 130,000 clones, approximately 90% detected once. For these receptors, no antigen is known. Sample: unstimulated CD4+ T cells sorted from spleen or lymph node cells, taken before intestinal transplant. These receptors came from a human donor who received an intestinal transplant. Both conserved end residues are part of each CDR3. D genes are given only for firm matches. Clone size appears in some rows only: once, few, many, or a class for an expanded clone.

d_call: TRBD1; j_call: TRBJ1-6; clone_size: NA; v_call: TRBV2; cdr3_nt: TGTGCCAGCAGCCGGGACAGGGATTCACCCCTCCACTTT; cdr3_aa: CASSRDRDSPLHF
d_call: NA; j_call: TRBJ2-3; clone_size: few; v_call: TRBV7-9; cdr3_nt: TGTGCCAGCAGCTTAGCAGATACGCAGTATTTT; cdr3_aa: CASSLADTQYF
d_call: TRBD1; j_call: TRBJ1-1; clone_size: once; v_call: TRBV9; cdr3_nt: TGTGCCAGCAGCGTTTCAGGGACAGGGGTGAACACTGAAGCTTTCTTT; cdr3_aa: CASSVSGTGVNTEAFF
d_call: NA; j_call: TRBJ2-2; clone_size: NA; v_call: TRBV11-1; cdr3_nt: TGTGCCAGCAGCCCCCTGGATCGGGGGCCTGGGGGGGAGCTGTTTTTT; cdr3_aa: CASSPLDRGPGGELFF
d_call: NA; j_call: TRBJ1-5; clone_size: NA; v_call: TRBV18; cdr3_nt: TGTGCCAGCCGCCGGGGGCGGGATCAGCCCCAGCATTTT; cdr3_aa: CASRRGRDQPQHF
d_call: NA; j_call: TRBJ1-2; clone_size: NA; v_call: TRBV29-1; cdr3_nt: TGCAGCGTTGAATCGGGCGGCTACACCTTC; cdr3_aa: CSVESGGYTF
d_call: TRBD2; j_call: TRBJ2-7; clone_size: NA; v_call: TRBV10-3; cdr3_nt: TGTGCCATCAGTGGTCGCGGCGGGGGGTCCACCTACGAGCAGTACTTC; cdr3_aa: CAISGRGGGSTYEQYF
d_call: NA; j_call: TRBJ2-3; clone_size: NA; v_call: TRBV5-4; cdr3_nt: TGTGCCAGCAGCTTGGGCCGGACTAGCACAGATACGCAGTATTTT; cdr3_aa: CASSLGRTSTDTQYF
d_call: NA; j_call: TRBJ1-2; clone_size: NA; v_call: TRBV19; cdr3_nt: TGTGCCAGTAGTTCTAGGGCTGGTGGCTACACCTTC; cdr3_aa: CASSSRAGGYTF
d_call: NA; j_call: TRBJ2-3; clone_size: NA; v_call: TRBV9; cdr3_nt: TGTGCCAGCAGCGTATCCCTCGGGGGTGGGACAGATACGCAGTATTTT; cdr3_aa: CASSVSLGGGTDTQYF
d_call: NA; j_call: TRBJ2-2; clone_size: NA; v_call: TRBV11-2; cdr3_nt: TGTGCCAGCAGCTTAGGCCTTACAGGAGCCCGCACCGGGGAGCTGTTTTTT; cdr3_aa: CASSLGLTGARTGELFF
d_call: NA; j_call: TRBJ1-2; clone_size: NA; v_call: TRBV15; cdr3_nt: TGCACAAAGGATCAACCTAAGGGCTACACCTTC; cdr3_aa: CTKDQPKGYTF
d_call: TRBD2; j_call: TRBJ2-1; clone_size: once; v_call: TRBV6-1; cdr3_nt: TGTGCCAGCAGGGAGGCCTACCGGGGGGGGGATGAGCAGTTCTTC; cdr3_aa: CASREAYRGGDEQFF
d_call: TRBD1; j_call: TRBJ1-4; clone_size: NA; v_call: TRBV2; cdr3_nt: TGTGCCAGCAGGGACAGGGGGTCCTCGAGGGGTGGTGAAAAACTGTTTTTT; cdr3_aa: CASRDRGSSRGGEKLFF
d_call: NA; j_call: TRBJ2-1; clone_size: NA; v_call: TRBV2; cdr3_nt: TGTGCCAGCAGGAGTAACAATGAGCAGTTCTTC; cdr3_aa: CASRSNNEQFF
d_call: TRBD1; j_call: TRBJ2-5; clone_size: NA; v_call: TRBV4-1; cdr3_nt: TGCGCCAGCAGCCACCCAGACAGGGTTCAAGAGACCCAGTACTTC; cdr3_aa: CASSHPDRVQETQYF